This TCR beta chain was profiled in a study of response to subunit inactivated influenza vaccine. The study, taken as a whole, reports: Authors suggested few new T cells are recruited by each seasonal influenza vaccination.

For this clonotype: Its antigen remains unidentified.

CDR1 is SGHRS, CDR2 YFSETQ, per germline. V dropped 5 bases and J dropped 2 bases, with 11 bases sitting between them. The CDR3 contains 13 residues. In TCRdb, the RT-PCR reads were re-called with MiXCR into one record per CDR3 protein. Here the sample spans 610,000 or so distinct CDR3 sequences, 13% to 15% being singletons. The V and J genes are TRBV5-1 and TRBJ2-7, with D hard to call. Source: PBMCs from blood, taken 12 days after vaccination. The source of this sequence is a man aged 50-60 years who received an inactivated influenza vaccine. CDR3 region: CASRGDQTYEQYF. The CDR3 bases are TGCGCCAGCAGAGGTGACCAGACCTACGAGCAGTACTTC. The full variable domain, in which reference TRBV5-1 and TRBJ2-7 provide the parts outside the CDR3, is KAGVTQTPRYLIKTRGQQVTLSCSPISGHRSVSWYQQTPGQGLQFLFEYFSETQRNKGNFPGRFSGRQFSNSRSEMNVSTLELGDSALYLCASRGDQTYEQYFGPGTRLTVT.